The 28 T cell receptor beta chains listed next were all sequenced from one sample in a study of post-analysis software for immune sequencing data. Whole-study results and caveats: Patients showed TRBV5-6, TRBV5-1 and TRBV20-1 among about five TRBV segments more frequent than in controls.

Prepared libraries of TCR beta cDNA carried unique molecular identifiers. In TCRdb, the PCR reads were re-called with MiXCR into one record per CDR3 protein. Of around 700,000 distinct CDR3 sequences listed, approximately 59% are singletons. Which antigens these TCRs recognize remains unknown. The sequencing input was blood. Source of these receptors: a girl aged 2 to 10 with multiple sclerosis.

This clonotype has a handful of counts. This chain connects TRBV5-1 to TRBJ2-3; D gene uncertain. Germline V gene lookup returns CDR1 SGHRS and CDR2 YFSETQ. The CDR3 runs 15 residues. V was pared by 4 bases and J by 5 bases, with 17 bases between. CDR3 coding DNA: TGCGCCAGCAGCGGATCGGGCCTCCTGGAAGATACGCAGTATTTT. It specifies CASSGSGLLEDTQYF.

The rearrangement uses TRBV4-3 and TRBJ2-7; 8 bases agree with TRBD2. The J call may be incorrect, as the DNA end agrees better with TRBJ2-5. Germline loops: CDR1 LGHNA, CDR2 YSLEER. The CDR3 covers 17 residues. The CDR3 nucleotides read TGCGCCAGCAGCCAAGATGGGGTCGGGGGGGGCCCCGAGACCCAGTACTTC. This sequence encodes CASSQDGVGGGPETQYF.

Points on this clonotype: One end of the junction does not line up with germline, which may come from a read error. V and J are TRBV7-2 and TRBJ2-1; D is uncertain. CDR1 is SGHTA, CDR2 FQGNSA, per germline. This CDR3 spans 16 amino acids. The CDR3 here is CASSFSQSPSSNEQFF. The CDR3 DNA is TGTGCCAGCAGCTTTTCACAGTCCCCCTCCTCCAATGAGCAGTTCTTC.

V usage is TRBV29-1 and J usage is TRBJ2-4; maybe TRBD1 (5 bases). The CDR3 runs to 16 residues. V shed 6 bases and J shed 1 base, with 19 bases lying between them. Germline V lookup: CDR1 SQVTM, CDR2 ANQGSEA. CDR3 in amino acids: CSVLGQGPEAKNIQYF. CDR3 sequence (DNA): TGCAGCGTCCTAGGGCAGGGCCCCGAGGCCAAAAACATTCAGTACTTC.

V usage is TRBV6-5 and J usage is TRBJ2-1; D uncertain. Germline V gives CDR1 MNHEY, CDR2 SVGAGI. The CDR3 contains 12 residues. V was trimmed by 0 bases and J by 11 bases, leaving 8 bases between them. CDR3 in DNA: TGTGCCAGCAGTTACTCCCGAAGCAAGCAGTTCTTC. It specifies CASSYSRSKQFF.

This clonotype has a handful of counts. The gene calls are TRBV4-1 and TRBJ1-1; D gene unclear. Germline V gives CDR1 MGHRA, CDR2 YSYEKL. V lost 3 bases and J 8 bases, leaving 7 bases between the germline ends. The CDR3 sequence is 11 residues long. The CDR3 nucleotides read TGCGCCAGCAGCCAGCACCGGGAAGCTTTCTTT. This translates into CASSQHREAFF.

V and J are TRBV29-1 and TRBJ1-2, with TRBD1 matching over 7 bases. The ends lost 7 bases at V and 3 bases at J; junction bases unmatched: 2. This CDR3 comprises 11 residues. Germline V gene lookup returns CDR1 SQVTM and CDR2 ANQGSEA. This chain's CDR3 is CSAGQDYGYTF. The CDR3 coding sequence is TGCAGCGCCGGACAGGACTATGGCTACACCTTC.

The chain has TRBV29-1 and TRBJ2-5; TRBD2 matches at 7 bases. The CDR3 is 12 amino acids. V dropped 8 bases and J dropped 11; count of bases not matched to a gene: 14. CDR1 is SQVTM and CDR2 is ANQGSEA in the germline V gene. CDR3 sequence: CSHGSGNNEQYF. The CDR3 nucleotides are TGCAGCCATGGGAGCGGGAACAATGAGCAGTACTTC.

V is TRBV7-6 and J is TRBJ2-7; no firm D call. The CDR3 consists of 16 residues. Trimming pared 1 base from V and 0 bases from J, leaving 13 bases between. Looked up from germline, CDR1 is SGHVS and CDR2 is FNYEAQ. CDR3 loop: CASSLESGGSSYEQYF. The DNA for the CDR3 is TGTGCCAGCAGCTTAGAGTCCGGCGGAAGCTCCTACGAGCAGTACTTC.

The chain combines TRBV3-1 with TRBJ2-6, with a weak D call TRBD1 (5 bases). Germline lookup yields CDR1 LGHDT and CDR2 YNNKEL (reference sequence). Deletions cut 4 bases from V and 0 bases from J, with 16 bases between. CDR3 length equals 18 residues. The CDR3 sequence: CASSPTGRTVSGANVLTF. CDR3 bases: TGTGCCAGCAGCCCCACAGGCCGCACCGTCTCTGGGGCCAACGTCCTGACTTTC.

The sample holds one count of this clonotype. V usage is TRBV27 and J usage is TRBJ2-1, with 14 nucleotides matching TRBD2. CDR1 is MNHEY, CDR2 SMNVEV, per germline (reference sequence). The CDR3 is made up of 16 amino acids. The J segment lost 7 bases and the V segment lost 5 bases, leaving 7 bases of the junction unmatched. In nucleotides, the CDR3 is TGTGCCAGCAGTCCACTGACTAGCGGGGGGGCGAATGAGCAGTTCTTC. It codes for CASSPLTSGGANEQFF.

As DNA, the CDR3 is TGTGCCAGCAGTACTGGTGCGGGAGGGCCATACGAGCAGTACTTC. Amino acids: CASSTGAGGPYEQYF. This rearrangement joins TRBV3-1 to TRBJ2-7; 9 positions agree with TRBD2. The germline V gene encodes CDR1 LGHDT and CDR2 YNNKEL (reference sequence). The CDR3 is 15 amino acids. The V gene end was trimmed by 6 bases and the J gene end by 4 bases; junction bases not matched to a gene: 10.

This sequence joins TRBV7-2 and TRBJ2-1, with 8 bases aligning to TRBD2. There are 14 residues in the CDR3. Germline V gene lookup returns CDR1 SGHTA and CDR2 FQGNSA. The trim removed 4 bases at V and 7 bases at J, leaving 6 bases unmatched. The chain's CDR3 is CASSSSGGRNEQFF. CDR3 bases: TGTGCCAGCAGCTCCTCGGGGGGGCGGAATGAGCAGTTCTTC.

V usage is TRBV2 and J usage is TRBJ2-1; the D gene is possibly TRBD1 (5 bases). The V gene's germline CDR1 is SNHLY and CDR2 FYNNEI. This CDR3 comprises 14 residues. The V end lost 11 bases, the J end lost 0 bases, and 14 bases lay between the germline ends. CDR3 in DNA: TGTGCCCCCCAGGGTCCGAGCTCCTACAATGAGCAGTTCTTC. It specifies CAPQGPSSYNEQFF. The full variable domain, rest sourced from reference TRBV2 and TRBJ2-1, is EPEVTQTPSHQVTQMGQEVILRCVPISNHLYFYWYRQILGQKVEFLVSFYNNEISEKSEIFDDQFSVERPDGSNFTLKIRSTKLEDSAMYFCAPQGPSSYNEQFFGPGTRLTVL.

The table lists this clonotype with a few counts. CDR3 region: CASSSPGTSGRRQYF. The CDR3, as DNA: TGTGCCAGCAGTTCTCCAGGGACTAGCGGGAGAAGGCAGTACTTC. The V call is TRBV28, the J call TRBJ2-7, with 14 positions matching TRBD2. Per the germline V gene, CDR1 is MDHEN and CDR2 is SYDVKM. With V trimmed by 4 bases and J by 9 bases, 8 bases remained unmatched. This CDR3 has 15 residues.

This clonotype was seen only a few times. The rearrangement uses TRBV5-6 and TRBJ2-3, with TRBD1 matching 8 bases. CDR3 length: 15 amino acids. Germline V gene data show CDR1 as SGHDT and CDR2 as YYEEEE. V gave up 3 bases and J gave up 0 bases; unmatched junction bases: 3. CDR3 region: CASSYRTGSTDTQYF. The CDR3 nucleotides read TGTGCCAGCAGCTATCGGACAGGGAGCACAGATACGCAGTATTTT.

The table lists this clonotype with a few counts. The rearrangement joins TRBV29-1 to TRBJ2-3, with D maybe TRBD2 (6 bases). The V end lost 4 bases, the J end lost 2 bases, and 16 bases lay between the germline ends. Per germline, CDR1 SQVTM and CDR2 ANQGSEA. This CDR3 has 15 amino acids. The CDR3 nucleotides read TGCAGCGTTGGTTCCGGGAGCAAGCACACAGATACGCAGTATTTT. This translates into CSVGSGSKHTDTQYF.

This chain joins TRBV29-1 and TRBJ1-1; tentatively, D is TRBD1 (5 bases). CDR1 and CDR2 from the germline V gene are SQVTM and ANQGSEA. Trimming shortened V by 0 bases and J by 7 bases, and 12 bases separated the two germline ends. The CDR3 runs to 13 residues. Written as DNA, the CDR3 is TGCAGCGTTGAAGATCTGAACAGGTTTGAAGCTTTCTTT. Translation gives CSVEDLNRFEAFF.

The CDR3 bases are TGTGCCAGCAGCCAAACCTACAGGGGACGGGTGGACTATGGCTACACCTTC. It specifies CASSQTYRGRVDYGYTF. The rearrangement joins TRBV7-3 to TRBJ1-2; 7 bases are a match to TRBD1. This CDR3 is 17 amino acids long. Germline lookup yields CDR1 SGHTA and CDR2 FQGTGA. Trimming at V came to 5 bases and at J to 3 bases, leaving 15 bases not matched to a gene. The full variable domain, rest sourced from reference TRBV7-3 and TRBJ1-2, is GAGVSQTPSNKVTEKGKYVELRCDPISGHTALYWYRQSLGQGPEFLIYFQGTGAADDSGLPNDRFFAVRPEGSVSTLKIQRTERGDSAVYLCASSQTYRGRVDYGYTFGSGTRLTVV.

The chain combines TRBV6-2 or TRBV6-3 with TRBJ1-1, with D uncertain. CDR1 is MNHEY and CDR2 is SVGEGT in the germline V gene. The CDR3 spans 14 residues. The germline V and J ends were trimmed by 5 bases and 0 bases, with 10 bases remaining between them. The CDR3 sequence: CASSDDIMNTEAFF. The CDR3 DNA is TGTGCCAGCAGTGATGATATTATGAACACTGAAGCTTTCTTT.

The chain uses TRBV5-5 and TRBJ2-1, with 7 bases aligning to TRBD2. This CDR3 has 15 amino acids. Germline V gene data show CDR1 as SGHKS and CDR2 as YYEKEE (reference sequence). With 1 base clipped from V and 2 bases from J, the junction kept 3 bases outside the gene matches. The CDR3: CASSLRTRAYNEQFF. Written as DNA, the CDR3 is TGTGCCAGCAGCTTGAGGACTAGGGCCTACAATGAGCAGTTCTTC.

This clonotype was picked up a small number of times. V usage is TRBV20-1 and J usage is TRBJ2-5; D uncertain. The CDR3 is made up of 15 amino acids. Germline loops: CDR1 DFQATT, CDR2 SNEGSKA (reference sequence). V was pared by 0 bases and J by 2 bases, with 13 bases between. The CDR3 protein is CSARDWVGRQETQYF. CDR3 sequence (DNA): TGCAGTGCTAGAGATTGGGTGGGCAGGCAAGAGACCCAGTACTTC.

V gene TRBV5-1 combines with J gene TRBJ2-5; tentatively, D is TRBD2 (6 bases). Germline V gene sequence: CDR1 SGHRS, CDR2 YFSETQ. Trimming took off 4 bases at V and 5 bases at J, with 18 bases between the two ends. This CDR3 is built from 15 residues. This chain's CDR3 is CASSQTGLPIETQYF. The CDR3 DNA sequence: TGCGCCAGCAGCCAGACGGGACTCCCAATTGAGACCCAGTACTTC.

This clonotype was detected a few times. V and J are TRBV12-3 or TRBV12-4 and TRBJ2-6; 12 bases match TRBD1. The CDR3 totals 17 residues. J lost 4 bases, V lost 4 bases, and 5 bases had no gene match. CDR3 protein: CASSSTGQGAGANVLTF. In DNA, the CDR3 is TGTGCCAGCAGTTCCACGGGACAGGGGGCGGGGGCCAACGTCCTGACTTTC.

The V call is TRBV5-1, the J call TRBJ2-1, with a tentative D call TRBD1 (5 bases). The germline CDR1 and CDR2 sequences are SGHRS and YFSETQ. V was shortened by 0 bases and J by 10 bases, with 14 bases between the two germline ends. The CDR3 length is 14 residues. The CDR3 nucleotides are TGCGCCAGCAGCTTGGCAGGGCAGGGCAAAGAGCAGTTCTTC. Translating gives CASSLAGQGKEQFF.

The gene calls are TRBV20-1 and TRBJ2-4, with 13 bases matching TRBD2. Germline V CDR1 and CDR2: DFQATT, SNEGSKA (reference sequence). Losses at the gene ends were 6 bases for V and 3 bases for J; bases not matched to a gene: 5. The CDR3 runs to 15 residues. Here the CDR3 reads CSARTSGGSKNIQYF. DNA of the CDR3: TGCAGTGCCAGGACTAGCGGGGGAAGCAAAAACATTCAGTACTTC.

The rearrangement links TRBV29-1 to TRBJ2-1, with D tentatively TRBD2 (6 bases). The CDR3 consists of 14 residues. The germline V gene encodes CDR1 SQVTM and CDR2 ANQGSEA. The V end lost 5 bases, the J end lost 0 bases, and 11 bases lay between the germline ends. The CDR3 is CSVPDGGSYNEQFF. The CDR3 DNA is TGCAGCGTTCCCGACGGGGGCTCCTACAATGAGCAGTTCTTC.

The genes are TRBV6-5 and TRBJ1-5, with D perhaps matching TRBD1 (5 bases). In germline, CDR1 is MNHEY, CDR2 SVGAGI. With 0 bases removed from V and 7 bases from J, the gap between germline ends came to 13 bases. There are 15 residues in the CDR3. In nucleotides, the CDR3 is TGTGCCAGCAGTTACTCGAGGGGTACGGAACAGCCCCAGCATTTT. Translated, it gives CASSYSRGTEQPQHF.